These 12 T cell receptor beta chains originate from one sample sequenced in a study of OX40 agonist ivuxolimab in advanced cancers. Measured with immunoSEQ multiplex PCR; TCRdb has only the in-frame clones, and not every one. This sample has 100,000 to 120,000 clones, with approximately 90% found just once. Specimen: CD4+ or CD8+ T cells sorted from blood, collected in a trial of the OX40 agonist ivuxolimab. Every receptor here comes from an adult with an advanced solid tumor such as melanoma, head and neck, liver or kidney cancer.

V is TRBV6-5 and J is TRBJ2-5, with D unresolved. This CDR3 region has 14 residues. Germline V CDR1 and CDR2: MNHEY, SVGAGI. V was clipped by 0 bases and J by 2 bases, with 7 bases between them. In DNA form, the CDR3 reads TGTGCCAGCAGTTACTCGAGAGCGCAAGAGACCCAGTACTTC. Protein product: CASSYSRAQETQYF.

The rearrangement uses TRBV2 and TRBJ1-1; 7 nucleotides line up with TRBD1. The CDR3 has 13 residues. Germline CDR1 reads SNHLY; CDR2 reads FYNNEI. V lost 6 bases, J lost 5 bases, and 6 bases stayed unmatched. CDR3 bases: TGTGCCAGCAGCGGACAGGCACCTACTGAAGCTTTCTTT. It codes for CASSGQAPTEAFF.

The chain combines TRBV29-1 with TRBJ2-1; a weak D match, TRBD2 (5 bases). The CDR3 sequence is 12 residues long. Germline V gene data show CDR1 as SQVTM and CDR2 as ANQGSEA. Trimming removed 7 bases at V and 0 bases at J, with 7 bases between. The CDR3 nucleotides are TGCAGCGCCGGGGACTCCTACAATGAGCAGTTCTTC. It specifies CSAGDSYNEQFF.

This chain joins TRBV10-2 and TRBJ2-1; D is unclear. CDR1 and CDR2 (germline): WSHSY, SAAADI. This CDR3 is 13 amino acids long. The V end was cut by 6 bases, the J end by 5 bases, with 11 bases between. As DNA, the CDR3 is TGCGCCAGCAGATGGGCTAACAACAATGAGCAGTTCTTC. Its translation: CASRWANNNEQFF.

The chain links TRBV9 to TRBJ2-7; D assignment may be TRBD1 or TRBD2 (6 bases each). Germline CDR1 and CDR2: SGDLS and YYNGEE. The CDR3 consists of 14 residues. The V end lost 4 bases, the J end lost 4 bases, and 15 bases lay between the germline ends. The chain's CDR3 is CASSPRDTVYEQYF. In DNA, the CDR3 is TGTGCCAGCAGCCCGCGGGACACGGTGTACGAGCAGTACTTC.

The chain combines TRBV7-3 with TRBJ2-7; D perhaps matches TRBD1 (6 bases). Deletions cut 5 bases from V and 0 bases from J, with 17 bases between. This CDR3 is 16 amino acids long. The germline CDR1 and CDR2 sequences are SGHTA and FQGTGA. Here the CDR3 reads CASSTNPGAPSYEQYF. CDR3 nucleotides: TGTGCCAGCAGCACTAACCCAGGGGCGCCCTCCTACGAGCAGTACTTC.

The count of this clone is one. This chain joins TRBV5-1 and TRBJ1-3; D remains unclear. The V and J ends lost 0 bases and 4 bases respectively, with 5 bases between them. The CDR3 is made up of 13 amino acids. CDR1 is SGHRS and CDR2 is YFSETQ in the germline V gene. CDR3 nucleotide sequence: TGCGCCAGCAGCTTGGGTGTGGGAAACACCATATATTTT. Amino acids: CASSLGVGNTIYF.

This clone appeared a single time. The chain joins TRBV18 to TRBJ2-7; D may be TRBD2 (6 bases). This CDR3 has 17 residues. The V and J ends lost 1 base and 3 bases respectively, with 19 bases between them. Germline V CDR1 and CDR2: KGHSH, LQKENI. The CDR3 DNA sequence: TGTGCCAGCTCACCACTGGTGTCGGGACTTACAGGCTACGAGCAGTACTTC. Its translation: CASSPLVSGLTGYEQYF.

The V and J genes are TRBV2 and TRBJ1-5, with a weak D call TRBD1 (5 bases). V dropped 8 bases and J dropped 5 bases, with 13 bases sitting between them. The CDR3 length is 13 residues. Germline values: CDR1 SNHLY, CDR2 FYNNEI. Here the CDR3 reads CASGNRWDQPQHF. The DNA of the CDR3 is TGTGCCAGCGGGAACAGGTGGGATCAGCCCCAGCATTTT.

This clone has a single count. The J gene is TRBJ2-5, the V gene TRBV5-6; D tentatively reads TRBD1 or TRBD2 (5 bases each). The germline V gene has CDR1 SGHDT and CDR2 YYEEEE. The CDR3 runs to 13 residues. Deletions cut 6 bases from V and 3 bases from J, with 12 bases between. CDR3 in amino acids: CASTQGTEETQYF. As DNA, the CDR3 is TGTGCCAGCACCCAAGGGACGGAAGAGACCCAGTACTTC.

V is TRBV30 and J is TRBJ2-7; 10 bases align to TRBD1. The CDR3 spans 13 residues. Germline V gene lookup returns CDR1 GTSNPN and CDR2 SVGIG (reference sequence). CDR3 amino acids: CAHAGTGAYEQYF. CDR3 sequence (DNA): TGTGCACATGCCGGGACAGGGGCCTACGAGCAGTACTTC.

Concerning this clone: The junction does not match germline at one end; this may be a read error. The sample contains more than one DNA sequence encoding this CDR3. The genes are TRBV23-1 and TRBJ2-2; the match to TRBD1 covers 11 bases. TRBV23-1 is an open reading frame, and its role is uncertain. The CDR3 sequence is 16 residues long. CDR3 DNA: TGCGCCAGTAGTCAATCGGGACAGGGGGTGACCGGGGAGCTGTTTTTT. Translating it yields CASSQSGQGVTGELFF.